This entry lists 11 T cell receptor beta chains sequenced from one sample in a study of blood T cell repertoires in COVID-19. Assay used: immunoSEQ multiplex PCR; TCRdb lists only in-frame clones, some missing. The sample has roughly 43,000 clones, about 88% seen once. Sequencing used PBMCs or T cells enriched from blood (not recorded which). The receptors derive from a woman aged 45 to 65 who had recovered from COVID-19.

The CDR3 DNA is TGTGCCACCAGCGCGGTACATACCGGGACTAGGCAAAGCGGGGAGCTGTTTTTT. Translating gives CATSAVHTGTRQSGELFF. This chain joins TRBV15 and TRBJ2-2, with 8 bases lining up with TRBD2. J was trimmed by 7 bases and V by 5 bases; bases with no gene match: 18. The germline gives CDR1 LNHNV, CDR2 YYDKDF (reference sequence). The CDR3 runs to 18 residues.

V is TRBV27 and J is TRBJ2-1, with 15 bases aligning to TRBD2. The germline CDR1 and CDR2 sequences are MNHEY and SMNVEV (reference sequence). This CDR3 region has 19 residues. Trimming removed 5 bases from V and 2 bases from J; junction bases left unmatched: 10. Here the CDR3 reads CASSPTGTSGGRPYNEQFF. The CDR3 region has the DNA TGTGCCAGCAGTCCGACCGGGACTAGCGGGGGGAGACCCTACAATGAGCAGTTCTTC.

This clone occurred once. The CDR3 loop reads CASSTRGLGGTEAFF. CDR3 sequence (DNA): TGTGCCAGCAGTACGAGGGGGCTCGGAGGCACTGAAGCTTTCTTT. The genes are TRBV27 and TRBJ1-1, with 7 bases matching TRBD1. This CDR3 region has 15 residues. After removal of 5 bases from V and 4 bases from J, the junction contained 10 bases not matched to a gene. CDR1 is MNHEY, CDR2 SMNVEV, per germline (reference sequence).

This sequence joins TRBV5-1 and TRBJ2-2; no definite D call. The ends were cut back, 4 bases at V and 6 bases at J, with 22 bases in the middle. Germline V gives CDR1 SGHRS, CDR2 YFSETQ. The CDR3 is 17 residues long. CDR3 nucleotides: TGCGCCAGCAGCACAGATCCGGTTGGCAGGTGGCCCGGGGAGCTGTTTTTT. It translates to CASSTDPVGRWPGELFF.

This clone was observed once. The chain couples TRBV6-6 to TRBJ2-7, with 13 bases identical to TRBD2. This CDR3 contains 15 residues. The V gene's germline CDR1 is MNHNY and CDR2 SVGAGI (reference sequence). Trimming at V came to 6 bases and at J to 7 bases, leaving 9 bases not matched to a gene. This chain's CDR3 is CASRLLAGGRGEQYF. The CDR3, as DNA: TGTGCCAGCAGACTACTAGCGGGAGGGCGTGGGGAGCAGTACTTC.

V gene TRBV11-2 combines with J gene TRBJ2-7, with TRBD2 identical over 7 bases. Trimming at V came to 4 bases and at J to 11 bases, leaving 5 bases not matched to a gene. The CDR3 has 11 amino acids. Germline lookup yields CDR1 SGHAT and CDR2 FQNNGV. The CDR3 sequence is CASSSLGGKYF. CDR3 nucleotide sequence: TGTGCCAGCAGCTCGTTGGGGGGGAAGTACTTC.

This clone was detected only once. The V gene is TRBV2, the J gene TRBJ1-3; possible D gene TRBD1, 5 bases. Germline CDR1 is SNHLY and CDR2 is FYNNEI. This CDR3 region has 16 residues. V lost 3 bases, J lost 5 bases, and 17 bases lay in between. CDR3 in amino acids: CASSELSSRDRNTIYF. CDR3 coding DNA: TGTGCCAGCAGTGAGCTATCGTCCAGGGATCGAAACACCATATATTTT.

The chain couples TRBV7-2 to TRBJ2-3; 8 bases map to TRBD2. The CDR3 runs to 16 residues. CDR1 and CDR2 (germline): SGHTA, FQGNSA. The junction had 17 bases not matched to a gene; V was cut back by 5 bases and J by 10 bases. CDR3 in amino acids: CASSPPFAGGRFAQYF. In DNA form, the CDR3 reads TGTGCCAGCAGCCCACCCTTTGCGGGGGGCCGCTTTGCGCAGTATTTT.

The chain uses TRBV27 and TRBJ1-1; 10 positions agree with TRBD1. The CDR3 length is 16 residues. V shed 4 bases, J shed 2 bases, and the junction held 7 bases outside the gene matches. Germline V lookup: CDR1 MNHEY, CDR2 SMNVEV (reference sequence). Here the CDR3 reads CASSSAGTGENTEAFF. For the CDR3, the DNA is TGTGCCAGCAGTTCGGCCGGGACAGGGGAAAACACTGAAGCTTTCTTT.

The V and J genes are TRBV7-9 and TRBJ2-4; 7 nucleotides agree with TRBD1. Trimming at V came to 1 base and at J to 1 base, leaving 13 bases not matched to a gene. The germline V gene has CDR1 SEHNR and CDR2 FQNEAQ (reference sequence). There are 19 residues in the CDR3. The CDR3 here is CASSLVTPGQRGAKNIQYF. CDR3 nucleotide sequence: TGTGCCAGCAGCTTAGTCACACCGGGACAGAGGGGGGCCAAAAACATTCAGTACTTC. The full variable domain, with the rest looked up from reference TRBV7-9 and TRBJ2-4, is DTGVSQNPRHKITKRGQNVTFRCDPISEHNRLYWYRQTLGQGPEFLTYFQNEAQLEKSRLLSDRFSAERPKGSFSTLEIQRTEQGDSAMYLCASSLVTPGQRGAKNIQYFGAGTRLSVL.

The chain links TRBV7-9 to TRBJ1-3, with D perhaps TRBD1 (5 bases). V was clipped by 3 bases and J by 8 bases, with 11 bases between them. Per germline, CDR1 SEHNR and CDR2 FQNEAQ (reference sequence). The CDR3 loop spans 13 amino acids. The CDR3 loop is CASSFRREDTIYF. The CDR3 DNA reads as TGTGCCAGCAGCTTCCGCAGGGAGGACACCATATATTTT.